Presented here are 5 T cell receptor beta chains from one specimen sequenced in a study of T-cell memory formation after mild COVID-19. One entry per CDR3 protein, called by TCRdb with MiXCR from the 5' RACE reads. The repertoire consists of a few hundred thousand distinct CDR3 sequences, with roughly 15% occurring once and the leading ten covering over 20%. Material: PBMCs or a T cell subset sorted from them (not recorded which). All receptors derive from a man between 18 and 35 years old who had mild COVID-19 (a few samples of this study predate the infection). Cell type and time point are not known.

The chain carries TRBV12-3 or TRBV12-4 and TRBJ2-5, with D uncertain. The CDR3 runs to 13 residues. V was pared by 7 bases and J by 0 bases, with 9 bases between. For the CDR3, the DNA is TGTGCCAGCAAACCCGAGAACCAAGAGACCCAGTACTTC. Encoded protein: CASKPENQETQYF.

This clonotype was detected only a few times. The rearrangement uses TRBV20-1 and TRBJ1-2, with 7 bases that match TRBD1. Per germline, CDR1 DFQATT and CDR2 SNEGSKA (reference sequence). This CDR3 has 15 amino acids. Trimming at V came to 5 bases and at J to 1 base, leaving 10 bases not matched to a gene. Here the CDR3 DNA reads TGCAGTGCTCCCGGGGACAGCATATTTAACTATGGCTACACCTTC. This sequence encodes CSAPGDSIFNYGYTF.

The chain has TRBV28 and TRBJ2-3; no clear D gene. The CDR3 length is 14 residues. The germline V gene has CDR1 MDHEN and CDR2 SYDVKM. Between the trimmed V and J ends, which lost 8 bases and 0 bases, there was a span of 12 bases. The CDR3 DNA reads TGTGCCAGCTCTGAGCACCTTAGCACAGATACGCAGTATTTT. Its translation is CASSEHLSTDTQYF.

This clonotype came up a few times. The chain carries TRBV5-1 and TRBJ2-3; D may be TRBD2 (5 bases). The CDR3 loop spans 14 amino acids. The ends were cut back, 5 bases at V and 3 bases at J, with 13 bases in the middle. Germline V gene sequence: CDR1 SGHRS, CDR2 YFSETQ. The CDR3 loop reads CASRRVLATDTQYF. In DNA, the CDR3 is TGCGCCAGCAGAAGGGTCCTAGCTACAGATACGCAGTATTTT.

This clonotype has only one observation. This chain uses TRBV10-3 with TRBJ2-7; no firm D call. CDR3 length equals 13 residues. From germline, CDR1 is ENHRY and CDR2 SYGVKD. V dropped 0 bases and J dropped 4 bases, with 7 bases sitting between them. CDR3 nucleotides: TGTGCCATCAGTGAGTCGACACAGTACGAGCAGTACGTC. This translates into CAISESTQYEQYV.